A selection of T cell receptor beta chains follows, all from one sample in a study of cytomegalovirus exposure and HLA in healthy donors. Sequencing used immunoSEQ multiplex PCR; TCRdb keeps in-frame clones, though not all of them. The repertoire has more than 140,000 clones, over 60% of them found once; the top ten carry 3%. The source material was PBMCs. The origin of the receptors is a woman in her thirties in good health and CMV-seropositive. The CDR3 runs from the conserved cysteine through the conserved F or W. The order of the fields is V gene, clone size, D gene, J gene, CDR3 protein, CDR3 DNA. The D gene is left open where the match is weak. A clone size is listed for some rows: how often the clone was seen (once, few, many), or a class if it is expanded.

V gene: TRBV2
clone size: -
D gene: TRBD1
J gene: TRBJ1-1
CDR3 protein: CASSGGTGRLEAFF
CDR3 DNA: TGTGCCAGCAGTGGGGGGACAGGGAGGTTGGAAGCTTTCTTT

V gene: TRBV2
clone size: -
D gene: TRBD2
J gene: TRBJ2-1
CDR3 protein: CASRASGNNEQFF
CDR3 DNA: TGTGCCAGCAGGGCTAGCGGGAACAATGAGCAGTTCTTC

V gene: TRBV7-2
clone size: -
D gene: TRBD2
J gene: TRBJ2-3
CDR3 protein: CASSFLGLAGGPGYF
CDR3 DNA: TGTGCCAGCAGCTTTTTGGGACTAGCGGGAGGTCCAGGTTATTTT

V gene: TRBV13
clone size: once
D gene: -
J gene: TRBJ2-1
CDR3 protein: CASREWGVHNEQFF
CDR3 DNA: TGTGCCAGCAGAGAATGGGGCGTCCACAATGAGCAGTTCTTC

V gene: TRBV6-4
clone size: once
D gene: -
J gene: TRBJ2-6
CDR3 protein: CASAKQGNSGANVLTF
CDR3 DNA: TGTGCCAGCGCAAAACAGGGAAACTCTGGGGCCAACGTCCTGACTTTC

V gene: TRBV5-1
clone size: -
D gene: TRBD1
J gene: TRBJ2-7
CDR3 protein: CASSLRTGDEQYF
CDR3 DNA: TGCGCCAGCAGCTTACGGACAGGGGACGAGCAGTACTTC

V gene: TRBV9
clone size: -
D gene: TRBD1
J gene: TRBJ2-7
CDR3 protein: CASSTGTGGYEQYF
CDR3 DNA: TGTGCCAGCAGCACCGGGACAGGGGGCTACGAGCAGTACTTC

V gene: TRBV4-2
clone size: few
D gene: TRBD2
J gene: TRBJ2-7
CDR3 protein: CASSRGTSGSYEQYF
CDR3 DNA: TGTGCCAGCAGCCGAGGGACTAGCGGGAGTTACGAGCAGTACTTC

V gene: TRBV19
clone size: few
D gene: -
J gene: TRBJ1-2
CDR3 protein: CASSLWGHPSYGYTF
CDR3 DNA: TGTGCCAGTAGCCTGTGGGGACACCCTTCCTATGGCTACACCTTC

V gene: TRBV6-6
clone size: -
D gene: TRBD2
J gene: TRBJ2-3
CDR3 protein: CASSSAGVSDTQYF
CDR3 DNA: TGTGCCAGCAGTTCCGCGGGAGTCTCAGATACGCAGTATTTT

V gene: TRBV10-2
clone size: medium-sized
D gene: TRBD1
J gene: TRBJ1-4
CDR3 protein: CASSAGQGSNEKLFF
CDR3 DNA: TGCGCCAGCAGCGCGGGACAGGGGTCTAATGAAAAACTGTTTTTT

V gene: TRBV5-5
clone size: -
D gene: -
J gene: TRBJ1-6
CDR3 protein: CASSPRQIDNSPLHF
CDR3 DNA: TGTGCCAGCAGCCCGCGACAGATAGATAATTCACCCCTCCACTTT

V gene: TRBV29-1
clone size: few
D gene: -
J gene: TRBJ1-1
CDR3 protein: CSVAGTLEAFF
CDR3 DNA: TGCAGCGTTGCCGGGACATTAGAAGCTTTCTTT

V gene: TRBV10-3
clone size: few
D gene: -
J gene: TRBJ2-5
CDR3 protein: CAISDAGDQETQYF
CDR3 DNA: TGTGCCATCAGTGATGCGGGTGACCAAGAGACCCAGTACTTC

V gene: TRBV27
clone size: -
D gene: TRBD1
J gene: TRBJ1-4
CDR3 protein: CASSLDRVAEKLFF
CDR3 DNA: TGTGCCAGCAGCCTCGACAGGGTTGCTGAAAAACTGTTTTTT

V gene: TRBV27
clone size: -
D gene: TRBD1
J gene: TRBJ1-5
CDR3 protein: CASSQTGSYVPTDQPQHF
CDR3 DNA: TGTGCCAGCAGCCAGACAGGGTCTTACGTTCCAACCGATCAGCCCCAGCATTTT

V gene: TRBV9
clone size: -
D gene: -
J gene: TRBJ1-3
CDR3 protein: CASSQGPGNTIYF
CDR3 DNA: TGTGCCAGCAGCCAGGGCCCTGGAAACACCATATATTTT

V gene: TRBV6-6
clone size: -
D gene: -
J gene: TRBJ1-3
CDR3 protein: CASSPGTPNTIYF
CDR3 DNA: TGTGCCAGCAGCCCCGGGACTCCAAACACCATATATTTT

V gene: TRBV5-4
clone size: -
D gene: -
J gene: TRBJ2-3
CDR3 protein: CASSSRTSAHDTQYF
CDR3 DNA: TGTGCCAGCAGCTCCAGGACATCAGCGCATGATACGCAGTATTTT

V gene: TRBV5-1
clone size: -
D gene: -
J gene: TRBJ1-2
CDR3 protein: CASSAGTDIPGYTF
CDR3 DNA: TGCGCCAGCAGCGCCGGGACTGATATTCCCGGCTACACCTTC

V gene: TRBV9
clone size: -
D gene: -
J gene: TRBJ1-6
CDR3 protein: CASSATPNSPLHF
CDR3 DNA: TGTGCCAGCAGCGCCACACCTAATTCACCCCTCCACTTT

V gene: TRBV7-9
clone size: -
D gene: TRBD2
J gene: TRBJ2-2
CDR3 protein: CARQAGEGTGELFF
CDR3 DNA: TGTGCCCGGCAGGCGGGAGAGGGAACCGGGGAGCTGTTTTTT

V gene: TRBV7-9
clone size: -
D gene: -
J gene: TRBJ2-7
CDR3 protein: CASSPQGSTPEEYF
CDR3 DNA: TGTGCCAGCAGCCCACAGGGATCCACACCCGAGGAGTACTTC

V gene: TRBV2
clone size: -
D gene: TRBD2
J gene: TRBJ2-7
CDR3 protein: CASSGTGLAGGQNGDEQYF
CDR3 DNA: TGTGCCAGCAGTGGGACGGGACTAGCGGGGGGCCAAAACGGGGACGAGCAGTACTTC

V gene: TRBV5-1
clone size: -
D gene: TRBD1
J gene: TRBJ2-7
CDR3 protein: CASSRGQGREQYF
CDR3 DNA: TGCGCCAGCAGCAGGGGACAGGGGCGCGAGCAGTACTTC

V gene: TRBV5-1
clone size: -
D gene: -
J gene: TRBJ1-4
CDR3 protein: CASSLAGRGNEKLFF
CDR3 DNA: TGCGCCAGCAGCTTGGCGGGGAGGGGAAATGAAAAACTGTTTTTT

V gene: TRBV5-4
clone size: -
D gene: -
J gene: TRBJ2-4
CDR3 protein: CASSLGGDSAKNIQYF
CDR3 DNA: TGTGCCAGCAGCTTGGGGGGCGACTCGGCCAAAAACATTCAGTACTTC

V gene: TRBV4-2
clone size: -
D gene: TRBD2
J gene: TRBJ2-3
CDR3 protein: CASSPSLAGGTDTQYF
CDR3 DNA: TGTGCCAGCAGCCCCTCACTAGCGGGTGGCACAGATACGCAGTATTTT

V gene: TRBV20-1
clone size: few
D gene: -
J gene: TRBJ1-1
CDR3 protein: CSAPSNTEAFF
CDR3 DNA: TGCAGTGCTCCCTCGAACACTGAAGCTTTCTTT

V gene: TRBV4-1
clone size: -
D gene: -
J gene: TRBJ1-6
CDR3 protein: CASSQESGSYNSPLHF
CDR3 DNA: TGCGCCAGCAGCCAGGAGAGCGGGTCCTATAATTCACCCCTCCACTTT

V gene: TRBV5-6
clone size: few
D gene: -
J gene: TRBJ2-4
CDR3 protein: CASSSEVGAKNIQYF
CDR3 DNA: TGTGCCAGCAGTTCCGAGGTGGGAGCCAAAAACATTCAGTACTTC

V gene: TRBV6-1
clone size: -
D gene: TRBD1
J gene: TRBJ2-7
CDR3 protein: CASSPGGEQYF
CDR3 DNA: TGTGCCAGCAGTCCAGGGGGCGAGCAGTACTTC

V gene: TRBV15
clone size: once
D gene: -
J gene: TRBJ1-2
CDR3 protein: CATSNTGGYGYTF
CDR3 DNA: TGTGCCACCAGCAATACCGGAGGGTATGGCTACACCTTC

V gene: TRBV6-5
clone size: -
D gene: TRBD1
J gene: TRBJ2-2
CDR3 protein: CASSRYRGPGELFF
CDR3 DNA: TGTGCCAGCAGTAGATACAGGGGGCCGGGGGAGCTGTTTTTT

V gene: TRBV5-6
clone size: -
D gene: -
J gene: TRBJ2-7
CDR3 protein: CASSFNRREQYF
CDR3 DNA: TGTGCCAGCAGCTTTAATAGGAGAGAGCAGTACTTC